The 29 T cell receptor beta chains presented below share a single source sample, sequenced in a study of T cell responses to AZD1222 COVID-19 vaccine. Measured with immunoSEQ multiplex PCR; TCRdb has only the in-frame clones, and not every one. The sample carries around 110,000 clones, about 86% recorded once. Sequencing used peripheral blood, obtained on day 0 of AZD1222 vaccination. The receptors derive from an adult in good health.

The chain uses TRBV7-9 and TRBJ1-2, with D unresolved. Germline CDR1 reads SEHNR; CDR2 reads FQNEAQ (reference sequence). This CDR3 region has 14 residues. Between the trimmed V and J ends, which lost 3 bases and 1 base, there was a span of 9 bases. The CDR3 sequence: CASSFTGLNYGYTF. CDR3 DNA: TGTGCCAGCAGCTTCACTGGGCTTAACTATGGCTACACCTTC.

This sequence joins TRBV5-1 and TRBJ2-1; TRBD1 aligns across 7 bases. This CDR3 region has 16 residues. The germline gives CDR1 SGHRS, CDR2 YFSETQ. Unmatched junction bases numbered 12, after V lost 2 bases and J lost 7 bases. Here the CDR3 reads CASSFRGGLYGNEQFF. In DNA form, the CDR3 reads TGCGCCAGCAGCTTCCGAGGGGGCCTGTATGGGAATGAGCAGTTCTTC.

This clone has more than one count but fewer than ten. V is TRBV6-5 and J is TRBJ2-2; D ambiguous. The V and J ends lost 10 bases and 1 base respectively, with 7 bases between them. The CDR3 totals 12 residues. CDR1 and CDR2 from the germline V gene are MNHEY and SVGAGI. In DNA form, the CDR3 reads TGTGCCACAGAATTGAACACCGGGGAGCTGTTTTTT. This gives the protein CATELNTGELFF.

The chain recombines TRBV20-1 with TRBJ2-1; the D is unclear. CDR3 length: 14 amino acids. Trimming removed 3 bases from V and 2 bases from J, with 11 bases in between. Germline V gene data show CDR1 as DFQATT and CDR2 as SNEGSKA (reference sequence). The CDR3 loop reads CSASPSTTYNEQFF. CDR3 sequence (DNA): TGCAGTGCTAGTCCCAGCACTACCTACAATGAGCAGTTCTTC.

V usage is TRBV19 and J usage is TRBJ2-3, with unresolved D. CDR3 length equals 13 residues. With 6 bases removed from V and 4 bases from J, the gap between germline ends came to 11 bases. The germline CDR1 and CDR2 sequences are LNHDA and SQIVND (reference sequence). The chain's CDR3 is CASSVASADTQYF. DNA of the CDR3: TGTGCCAGTAGCGTCGCGAGCGCAGATACGCAGTATTTT.

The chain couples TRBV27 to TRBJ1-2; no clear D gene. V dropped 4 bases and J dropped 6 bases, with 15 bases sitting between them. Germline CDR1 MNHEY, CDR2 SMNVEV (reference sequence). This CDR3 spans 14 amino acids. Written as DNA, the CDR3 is TGTGCCAGCAGTTCTAACATCGGGTGGGATGGCTACACCTTC. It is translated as CASSSNIGWDGYTF.

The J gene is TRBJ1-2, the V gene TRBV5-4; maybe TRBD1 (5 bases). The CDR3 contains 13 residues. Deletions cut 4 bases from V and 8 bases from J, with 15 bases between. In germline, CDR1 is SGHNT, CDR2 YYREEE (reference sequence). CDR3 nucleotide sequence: TGTGCCAGCAGCCGTATGGGGGTGAGGGGCTACACCTTC. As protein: CASSRMGVRGYTF.

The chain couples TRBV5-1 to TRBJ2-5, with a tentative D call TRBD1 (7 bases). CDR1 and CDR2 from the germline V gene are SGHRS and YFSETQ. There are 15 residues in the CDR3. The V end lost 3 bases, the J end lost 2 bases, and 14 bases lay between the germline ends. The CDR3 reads CASSWGDSVQETQYF. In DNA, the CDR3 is TGCGCCAGCAGCTGGGGGGACAGCGTTCAAGAGACCCAGTACTTC.

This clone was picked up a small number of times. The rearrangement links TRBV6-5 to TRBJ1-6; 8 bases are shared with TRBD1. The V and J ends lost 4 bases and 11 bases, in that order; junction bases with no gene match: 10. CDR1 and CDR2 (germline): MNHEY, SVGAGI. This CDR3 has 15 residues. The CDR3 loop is CASSSQGARSAPLHF. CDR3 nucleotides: TGTGCCAGCAGTTCCCAGGGGGCGCGGAGTGCACCCCTCCACTTT.

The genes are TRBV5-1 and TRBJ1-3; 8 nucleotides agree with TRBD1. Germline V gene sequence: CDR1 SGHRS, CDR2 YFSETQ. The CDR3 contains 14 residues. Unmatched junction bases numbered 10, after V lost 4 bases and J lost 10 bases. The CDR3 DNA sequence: TGCGCCAGCAGCGGGGACAGGACCAGAGGAACCATATATTTT. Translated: CASSGDRTRGTIYF.

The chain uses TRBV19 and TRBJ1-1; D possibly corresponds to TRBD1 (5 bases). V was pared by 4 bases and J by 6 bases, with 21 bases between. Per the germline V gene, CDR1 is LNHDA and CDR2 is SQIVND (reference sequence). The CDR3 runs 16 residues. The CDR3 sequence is CASSSSSGTPVPEAFF. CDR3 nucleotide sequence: TGTGCCAGTAGTAGCAGCTCCGGGACTCCCGTGCCTGAAGCTTTCTTT. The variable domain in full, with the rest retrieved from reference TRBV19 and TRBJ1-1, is DGGITQSPKYLFRKEGQNVTLSCEQNLNHDAMYWYRQDPGQGLRLIYYSQIVNDFQKGDIAEGYSVSREKKESFPLTVTSAQKNPTAFYLCASSSSSGTPVPEAFFGQGTRLTVV.

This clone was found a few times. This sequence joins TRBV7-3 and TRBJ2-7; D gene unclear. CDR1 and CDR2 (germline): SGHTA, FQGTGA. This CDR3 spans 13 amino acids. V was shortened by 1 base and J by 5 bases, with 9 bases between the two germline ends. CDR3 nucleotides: TGTGCCAGCAGCTTAAAGCCCTGGGACGAGCAGTACTTC. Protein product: CASSLKPWDEQYF.

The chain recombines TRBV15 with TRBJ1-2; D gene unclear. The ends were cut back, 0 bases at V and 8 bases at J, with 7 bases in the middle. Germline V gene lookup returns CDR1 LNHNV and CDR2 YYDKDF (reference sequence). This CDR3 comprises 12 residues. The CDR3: CATSRDVEGYTF. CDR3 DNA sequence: TGTGCCACCAGCAGAGATGTTGAGGGCTACACCTTC.

The DNA of the CDR3 is TGTGCCAGCAGCTCGAGGGGGAGTTGGCGGAACACTGAAGCTTTCTTT. Amino acid sequence: CASSSRGSWRNTEAFF. The chain combines TRBV7-9 with TRBJ1-1, with D tentatively TRBD1 (6 bases). CDR1 and CDR2 from the germline V gene are SEHNR and FQNEAQ (reference sequence). This CDR3 is 16 amino acids long. The V end lost 4 bases, the J end lost 1 base, and 16 bases lay between the germline ends.

The CDR3 DNA reads as TGTGCCAGCAGCTTACAGGGAACAGATACGCAGTATTTT. Translation: CASSLQGTDTQYF. V is TRBV7-2 and J is TRBJ2-3; weak D call: TRBD1 (5 bases). The CDR3 extends over 13 amino acids. The germline V gene has CDR1 SGHTA and CDR2 FQGNSA. V shed 2 bases and J shed 3 bases, with 6 bases lying between them.

The CDR3 sequence: CASSGGQPSSGNTIYF. DNA for the CDR3: TGTGCCAGTAGCGGCGGACAGCCGAGCTCTGGAAACACCATATATTTT. This chain joins TRBV19 and TRBJ1-3, with a tentative D call TRBD1 (6 bases). The CDR3 runs 16 residues. Germline V gene lookup returns CDR1 LNHDA and CDR2 SQIVND (reference sequence). V was pared by 6 bases and J by 0 bases, with 15 bases between.

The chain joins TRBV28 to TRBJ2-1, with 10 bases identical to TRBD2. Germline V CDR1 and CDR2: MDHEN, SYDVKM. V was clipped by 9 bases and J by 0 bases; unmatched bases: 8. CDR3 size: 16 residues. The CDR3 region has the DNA TGTGCCAGTATAGCGGGAGGTATAAGCTCCTACAATGAGCAGTTCTTC. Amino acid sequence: CASIAGGISSYNEQFF.

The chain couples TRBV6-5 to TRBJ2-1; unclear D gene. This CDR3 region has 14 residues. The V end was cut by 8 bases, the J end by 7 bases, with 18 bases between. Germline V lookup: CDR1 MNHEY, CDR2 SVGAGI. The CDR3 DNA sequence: TGTGCCAGCCTCGGAAGGGCCTACTCTAATGAGCAGTTCTTC. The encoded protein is CASLGRAYSNEQFF.

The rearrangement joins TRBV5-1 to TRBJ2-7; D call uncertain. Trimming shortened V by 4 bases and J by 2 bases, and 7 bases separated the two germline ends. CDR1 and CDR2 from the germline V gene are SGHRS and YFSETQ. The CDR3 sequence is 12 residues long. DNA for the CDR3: TGCGCCAGCAGCACTGGAACCTACGAGCAGTACTTC. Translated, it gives CASSTGTYEQYF.

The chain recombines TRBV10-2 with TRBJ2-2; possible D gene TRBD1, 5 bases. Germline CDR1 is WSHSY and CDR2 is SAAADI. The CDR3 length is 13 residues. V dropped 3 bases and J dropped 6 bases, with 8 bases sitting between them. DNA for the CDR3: TGCGCCAGCAGTGATCAGGGCCCCGGGGAGCTGTTTTTT. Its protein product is CASSDQGPGELFF.

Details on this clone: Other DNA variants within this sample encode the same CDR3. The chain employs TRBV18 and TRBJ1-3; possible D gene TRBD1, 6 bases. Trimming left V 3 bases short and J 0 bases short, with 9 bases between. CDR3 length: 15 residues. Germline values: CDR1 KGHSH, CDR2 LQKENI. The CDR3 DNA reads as TGTGCCAGCTCACCGGGACAATTCTCTGGAAACACCATATATTTT. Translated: CASSPGQFSGNTIYF.

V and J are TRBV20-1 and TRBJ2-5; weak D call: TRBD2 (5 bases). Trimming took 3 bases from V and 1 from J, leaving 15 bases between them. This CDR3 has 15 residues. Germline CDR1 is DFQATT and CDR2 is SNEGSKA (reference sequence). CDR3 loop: CSASPRRRSQETQYF. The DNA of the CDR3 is TGCAGTGCTAGTCCGAGGCGGAGGTCCCAAGAGACCCAGTACTTC.

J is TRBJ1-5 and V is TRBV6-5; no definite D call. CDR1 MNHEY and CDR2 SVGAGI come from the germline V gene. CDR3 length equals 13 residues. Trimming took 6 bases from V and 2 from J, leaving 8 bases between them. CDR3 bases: TGTGCCAGCAGCCCGTCTCGCAATCAGCCCCAGCATTTT. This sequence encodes CASSPSRNQPQHF.

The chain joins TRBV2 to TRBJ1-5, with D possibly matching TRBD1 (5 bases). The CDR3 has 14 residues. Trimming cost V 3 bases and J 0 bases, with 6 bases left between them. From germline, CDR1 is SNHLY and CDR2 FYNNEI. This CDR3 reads CASSDRVSNQPQHF. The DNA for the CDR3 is TGTGCCAGCAGTGACAGGGTTAGCAATCAGCCCCAGCATTTT.

The CDR3 reads CASSDGPSYEQYF. CDR3 DNA sequence: TGCGCCAGCAGTGACGGACCCTCCTACGAGCAGTACTTC. This sequence joins TRBV5-1 and TRBJ2-7; D ambiguous. In germline, CDR1 is SGHRS, CDR2 YFSETQ. V shed 5 bases and J shed 0 bases, with 9 bases lying between them. The CDR3 totals 13 residues.

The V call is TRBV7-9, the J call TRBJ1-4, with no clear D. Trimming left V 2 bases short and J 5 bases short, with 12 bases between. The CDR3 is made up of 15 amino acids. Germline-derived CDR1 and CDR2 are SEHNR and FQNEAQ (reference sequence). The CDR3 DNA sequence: TGTGCCAGCAGCTTATCTTCTACGGGCAATGAAAAACTGTTTTTT. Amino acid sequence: CASSLSSTGNEKLFF.

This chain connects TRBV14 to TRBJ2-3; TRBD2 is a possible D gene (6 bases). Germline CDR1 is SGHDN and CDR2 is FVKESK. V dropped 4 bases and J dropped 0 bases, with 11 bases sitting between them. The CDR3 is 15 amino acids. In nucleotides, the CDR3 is TGTGCCAGCAGCCCCTGGGGACTGAGCACAGATACGCAGTATTTT. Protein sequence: CASSPWGLSTDTQYF.

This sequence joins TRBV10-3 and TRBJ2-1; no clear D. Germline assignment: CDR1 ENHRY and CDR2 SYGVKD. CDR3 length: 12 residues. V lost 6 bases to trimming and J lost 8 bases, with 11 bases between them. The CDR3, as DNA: TGTGCCATCAGGGATCAGAGCCATGAGCAGTTCTTC. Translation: CAIRDQSHEQFF.

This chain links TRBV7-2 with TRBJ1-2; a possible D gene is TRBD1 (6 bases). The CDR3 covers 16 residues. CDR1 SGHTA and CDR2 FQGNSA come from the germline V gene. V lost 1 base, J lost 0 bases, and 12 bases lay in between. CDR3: CASSLVGGKANYGYTF. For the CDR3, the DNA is TGTGCCAGCAGCTTAGTTGGGGGCAAAGCTAACTATGGCTACACCTTC.